The sequence of this TCR beta chain was determined in a study of T-cell reconstitution after alpha-beta-depleted transplantation in children. Notes on this clonotype: Its target is unknown.

Study-wide points: T-cell numbers and diversity, one year after transplant, stemmed largely from T cells that were newly produced. About two months after transplant, alpha-beta T cells reportedly came from several hundred expanded graft clones.

For TCRbeta, the library was prepared with unique molecular identifiers. TCRdb passed the PCR reads through MiXCR, listing each CDR3 protein once. The data contain roughly 490,000 distinct CDR3 sequences, roughly 10% of them singletons. CDR3 length equals 16 residues. V was trimmed by 1 base and J by 7 bases, leaving 18 bases between them. From germline, CDR1 is SGHRS and CDR2 YFSETQ. The sequence came from a female patient under 10 years old who had a stem cell transplant for aplastic anemia, so the T cells may come from the graft donor. The rearrangement links TRBV5-1 to TRBJ2-1; D perhaps matches TRBD2 (6 bases). Source: PBMCs, mostly from graft donor cells, taken 180 days after TCRalphabeta/CD19-depleted stem cell transplant. CDR3 protein: CASSLRLSGVGNEQFF. The CDR3 nucleotides are TGCGCCAGCAGCTTGCGGCTGTCGGGAGTAGGTAATGAGCAGTTCTTC.